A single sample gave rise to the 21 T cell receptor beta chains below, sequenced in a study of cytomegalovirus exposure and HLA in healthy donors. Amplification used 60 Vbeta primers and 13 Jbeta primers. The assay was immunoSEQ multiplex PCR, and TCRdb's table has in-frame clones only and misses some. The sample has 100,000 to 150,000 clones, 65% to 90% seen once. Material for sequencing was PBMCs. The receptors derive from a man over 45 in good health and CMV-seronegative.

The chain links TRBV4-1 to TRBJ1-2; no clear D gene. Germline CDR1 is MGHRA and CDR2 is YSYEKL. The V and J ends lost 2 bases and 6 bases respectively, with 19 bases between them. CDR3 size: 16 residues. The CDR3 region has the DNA TGCGCCAGCAGCCAAATACCCGGGGAGGGCGAGAATGGCTACACCTTC. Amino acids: CASSQIPGEGENGYTF.

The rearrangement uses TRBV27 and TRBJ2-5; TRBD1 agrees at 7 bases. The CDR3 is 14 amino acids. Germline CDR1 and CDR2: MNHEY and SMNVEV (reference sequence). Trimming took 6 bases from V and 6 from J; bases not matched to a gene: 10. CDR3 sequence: CASRRQGNAKTQYF. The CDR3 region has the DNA TGTGCCAGCAGACGACAGGGCAACGCGAAGACCCAGTACTTC.

Here the CDR3 reads CASRGLTGNYGYTF. CDR3 bases: TGTGCCAGCAGGGGCTTAACAGGGAACTATGGCTACACCTTC. V usage is TRBV6-6 and J usage is TRBJ1-2, with a weak D call TRBD1 (6 bases). CDR3 length: 14 residues. Trimming removed 6 bases from V and 2 bases from J, with 13 bases in between. Germline V gene lookup returns CDR1 MNHNY and CDR2 SVGAGI (reference sequence).

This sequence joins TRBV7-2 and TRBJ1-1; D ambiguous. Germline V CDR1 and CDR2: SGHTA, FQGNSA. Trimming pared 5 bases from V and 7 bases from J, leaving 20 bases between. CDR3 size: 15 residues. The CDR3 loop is CASSLSSGGKGEAFF. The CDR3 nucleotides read TGTGCCAGCAGCCTTTCATCGGGCGGGAAGGGTGAAGCTTTCTTT.

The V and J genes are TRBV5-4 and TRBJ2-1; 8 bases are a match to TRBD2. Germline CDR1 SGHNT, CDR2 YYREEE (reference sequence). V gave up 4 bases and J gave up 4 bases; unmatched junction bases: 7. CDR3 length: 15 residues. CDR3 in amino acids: CASSLLTSGYNEQFF. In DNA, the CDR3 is TGTGCCAGCAGCCTGCTCACTAGCGGTTACAATGAGCAGTTCTTC.

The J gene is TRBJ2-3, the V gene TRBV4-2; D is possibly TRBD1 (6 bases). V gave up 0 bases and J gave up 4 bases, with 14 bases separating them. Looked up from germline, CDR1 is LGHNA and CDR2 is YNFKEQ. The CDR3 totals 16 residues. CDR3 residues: CASSQEQGLWADTQYF. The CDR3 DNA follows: TGTGCCAGCAGCCAAGAGCAGGGGTTGTGGGCAGATACGCAGTATTTT.

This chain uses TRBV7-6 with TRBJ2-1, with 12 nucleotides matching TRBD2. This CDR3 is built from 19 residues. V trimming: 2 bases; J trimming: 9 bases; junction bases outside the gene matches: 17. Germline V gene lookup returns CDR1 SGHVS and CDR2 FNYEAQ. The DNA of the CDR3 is TGTGCCAGCAGCTTATCCCTCCGGACTAGCGGGGTAAGCCAGGGTGAGCAGTTCTTC. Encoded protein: CASSLSLRTSGVSQGEQFF.

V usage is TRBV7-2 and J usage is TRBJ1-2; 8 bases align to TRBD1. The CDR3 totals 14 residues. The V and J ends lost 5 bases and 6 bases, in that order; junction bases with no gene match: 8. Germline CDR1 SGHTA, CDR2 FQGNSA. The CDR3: CASSPRQGRDGYTF. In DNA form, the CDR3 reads TGTGCCAGCAGCCCTCGACAGGGGAGGGATGGCTACACCTTC.

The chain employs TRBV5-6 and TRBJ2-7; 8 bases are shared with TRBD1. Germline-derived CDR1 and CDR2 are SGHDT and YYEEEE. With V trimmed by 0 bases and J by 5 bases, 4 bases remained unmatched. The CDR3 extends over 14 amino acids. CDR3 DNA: TGTGCCAGCAGCTTGGGACAGGGGTATAACGAGCAGTACTTC. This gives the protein CASSLGQGYNEQYF.

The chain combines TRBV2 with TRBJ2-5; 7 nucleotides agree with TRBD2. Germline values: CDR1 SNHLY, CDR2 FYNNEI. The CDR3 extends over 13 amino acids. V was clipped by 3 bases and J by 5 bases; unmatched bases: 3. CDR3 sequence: CASSEGGSETQYF. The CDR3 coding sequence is TGTGCCAGCAGTGAGGGAGGGTCCGAGACCCAGTACTTC.

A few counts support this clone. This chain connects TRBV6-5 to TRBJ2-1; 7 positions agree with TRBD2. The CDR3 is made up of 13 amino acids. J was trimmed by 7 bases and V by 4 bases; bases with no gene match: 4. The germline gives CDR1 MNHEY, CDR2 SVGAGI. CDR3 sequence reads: CASSSRLANEQFF. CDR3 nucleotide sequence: TGTGCCAGCAGTTCCAGACTAGCAAATGAGCAGTTCTTC.

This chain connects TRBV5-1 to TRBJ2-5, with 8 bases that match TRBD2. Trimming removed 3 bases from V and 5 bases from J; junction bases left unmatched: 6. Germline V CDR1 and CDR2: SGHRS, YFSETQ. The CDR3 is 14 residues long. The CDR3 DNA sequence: TGCGCCAGCAGCTCGGGGGGGCCGGGGGAGACCCAGTACTTC. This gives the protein CASSSGGPGETQYF.

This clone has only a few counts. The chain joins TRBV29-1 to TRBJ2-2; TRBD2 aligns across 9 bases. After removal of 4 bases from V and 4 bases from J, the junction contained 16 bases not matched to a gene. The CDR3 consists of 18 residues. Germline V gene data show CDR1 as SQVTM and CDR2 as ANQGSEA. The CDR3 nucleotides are TGCAGCGTTGCCCCTCTTCAGACTAGCGGCTACTTCACCGGGGAGCTGTTTTTT. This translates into CSVAPLQTSGYFTGELFF.

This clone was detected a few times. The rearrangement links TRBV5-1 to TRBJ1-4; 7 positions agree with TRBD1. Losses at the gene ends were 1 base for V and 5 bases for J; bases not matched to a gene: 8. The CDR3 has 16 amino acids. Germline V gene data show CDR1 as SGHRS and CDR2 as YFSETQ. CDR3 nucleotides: TGCGCCAGCAGCTTGAGGCCGACAGGGTTGAATGAAAAACTGTTTTTT. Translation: CASSLRPTGLNEKLFF.

CDR3 coding DNA: TGTGCCAGCAGCTTCAGAACTAGTCCCTTAGGCGGGGAGCTGTTTTTT. It is translated as CASSFRTSPLGGELFF. The genes are TRBV13 and TRBJ2-2; TRBD2 might be the D (5 bases). Looked up from germline, CDR1 is PRHDT and CDR2 is FYEKMQ (reference sequence). Trimming cost V 3 bases and J 7 bases, with 18 bases left between them. The CDR3 runs to 16 residues.

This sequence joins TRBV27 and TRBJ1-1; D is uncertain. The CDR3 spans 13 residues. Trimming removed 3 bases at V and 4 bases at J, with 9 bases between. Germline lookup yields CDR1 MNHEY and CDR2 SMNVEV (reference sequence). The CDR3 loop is CASSLNRGTEAFF. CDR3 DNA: TGTGCCAGCAGTTTGAATCGGGGCACTGAAGCTTTCTTT.

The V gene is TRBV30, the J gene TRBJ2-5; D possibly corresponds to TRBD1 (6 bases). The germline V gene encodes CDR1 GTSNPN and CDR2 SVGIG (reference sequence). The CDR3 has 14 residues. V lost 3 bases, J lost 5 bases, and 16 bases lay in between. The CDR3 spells CAWSPGTMWETQYF. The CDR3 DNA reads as TGTGCCTGGAGCCCCGGGACAATGTGGGAGACCCAGTACTTC.

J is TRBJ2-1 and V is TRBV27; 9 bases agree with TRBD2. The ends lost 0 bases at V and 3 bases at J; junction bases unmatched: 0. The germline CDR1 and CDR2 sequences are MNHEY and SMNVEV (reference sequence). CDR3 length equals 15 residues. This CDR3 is CASSLSRGGYNEQFF. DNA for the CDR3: TGTGCCAGCAGTTTATCGCGGGGGGGCTACAATGAGCAGTTCTTC.

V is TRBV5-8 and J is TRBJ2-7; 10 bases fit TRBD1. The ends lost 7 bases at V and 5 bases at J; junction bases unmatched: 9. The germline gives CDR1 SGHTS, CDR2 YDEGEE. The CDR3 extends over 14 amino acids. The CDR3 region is CASGSGTGVHEQYF. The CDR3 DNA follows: TGTGCCAGCGGGTCCGGGACAGGGGTACACGAGCAGTACTTC.

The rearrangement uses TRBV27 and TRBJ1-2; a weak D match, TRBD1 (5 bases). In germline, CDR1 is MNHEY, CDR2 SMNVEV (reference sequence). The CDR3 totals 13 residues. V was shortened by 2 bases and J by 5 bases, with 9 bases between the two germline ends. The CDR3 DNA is TGTGCCAGCAGTTTAGGCGCAGGGTATGGCTACACCTTC. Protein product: CASSLGAGYGYTF.

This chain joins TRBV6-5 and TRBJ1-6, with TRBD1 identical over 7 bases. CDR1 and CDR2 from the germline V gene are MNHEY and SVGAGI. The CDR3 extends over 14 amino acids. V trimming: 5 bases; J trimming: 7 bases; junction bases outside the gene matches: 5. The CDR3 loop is CASSNRGGNSPLHF. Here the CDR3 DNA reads TGTGCCAGCAGTAACAGGGGCGGCAATTCACCCCTCCACTTT.